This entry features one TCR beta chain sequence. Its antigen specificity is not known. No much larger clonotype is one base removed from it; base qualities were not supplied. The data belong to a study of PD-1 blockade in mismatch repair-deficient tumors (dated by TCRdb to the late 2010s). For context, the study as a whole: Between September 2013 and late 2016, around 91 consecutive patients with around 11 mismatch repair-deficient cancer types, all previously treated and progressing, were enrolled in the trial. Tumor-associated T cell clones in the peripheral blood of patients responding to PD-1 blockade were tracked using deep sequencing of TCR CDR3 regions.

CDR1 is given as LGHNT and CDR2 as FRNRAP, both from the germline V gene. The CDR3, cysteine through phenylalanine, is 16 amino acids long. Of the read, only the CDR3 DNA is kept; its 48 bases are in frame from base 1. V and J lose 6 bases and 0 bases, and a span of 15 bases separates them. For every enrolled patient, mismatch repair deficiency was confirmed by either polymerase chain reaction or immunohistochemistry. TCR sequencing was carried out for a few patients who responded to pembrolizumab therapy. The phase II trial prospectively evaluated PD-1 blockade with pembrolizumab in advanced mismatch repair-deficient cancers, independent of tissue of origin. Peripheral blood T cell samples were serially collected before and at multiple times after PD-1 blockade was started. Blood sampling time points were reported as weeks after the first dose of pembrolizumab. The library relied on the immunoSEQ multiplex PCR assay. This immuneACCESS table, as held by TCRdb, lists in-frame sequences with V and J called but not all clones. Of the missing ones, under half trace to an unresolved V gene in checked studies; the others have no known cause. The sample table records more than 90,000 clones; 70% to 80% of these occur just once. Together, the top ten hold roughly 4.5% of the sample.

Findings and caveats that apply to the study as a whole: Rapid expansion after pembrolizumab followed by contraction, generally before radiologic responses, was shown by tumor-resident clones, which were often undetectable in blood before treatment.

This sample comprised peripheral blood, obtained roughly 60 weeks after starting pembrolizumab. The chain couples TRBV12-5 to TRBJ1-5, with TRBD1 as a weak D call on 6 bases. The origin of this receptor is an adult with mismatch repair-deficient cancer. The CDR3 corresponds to CASGSGTKDSNQPQHF. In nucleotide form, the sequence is TGTGCTAGTGGATCCGGGACAAAAGATAGCAATCAGCCCCAGCATTTT.